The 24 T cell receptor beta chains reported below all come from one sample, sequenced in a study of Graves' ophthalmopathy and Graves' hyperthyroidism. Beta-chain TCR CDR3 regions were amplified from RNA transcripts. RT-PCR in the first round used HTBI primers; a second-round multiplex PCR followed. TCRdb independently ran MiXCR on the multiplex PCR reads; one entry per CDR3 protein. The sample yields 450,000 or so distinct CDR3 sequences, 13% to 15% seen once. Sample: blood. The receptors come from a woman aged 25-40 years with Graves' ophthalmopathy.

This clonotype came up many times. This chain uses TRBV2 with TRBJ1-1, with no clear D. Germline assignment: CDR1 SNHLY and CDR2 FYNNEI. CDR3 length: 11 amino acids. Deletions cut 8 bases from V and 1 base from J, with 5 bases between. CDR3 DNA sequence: TGTGCCAGCCAACGGAACACTGAAGCTTTCTTT. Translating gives CASQRNTEAFF.

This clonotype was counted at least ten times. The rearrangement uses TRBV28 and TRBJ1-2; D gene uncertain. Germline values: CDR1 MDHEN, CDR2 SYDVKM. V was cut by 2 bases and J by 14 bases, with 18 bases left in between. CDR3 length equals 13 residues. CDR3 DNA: TGTGCCAGCAGTTTACCCTCCGGCGCGGCGGTGACCTTC. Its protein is CASSLPSGAAVTF.

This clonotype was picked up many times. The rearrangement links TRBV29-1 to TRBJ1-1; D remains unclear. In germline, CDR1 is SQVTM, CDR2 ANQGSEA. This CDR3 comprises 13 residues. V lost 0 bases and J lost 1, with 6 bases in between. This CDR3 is CSVEEPGNTEAFF. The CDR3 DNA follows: TGCAGCGTTGAAGAGCCCGGGAACACTGAAGCTTTCTTT.

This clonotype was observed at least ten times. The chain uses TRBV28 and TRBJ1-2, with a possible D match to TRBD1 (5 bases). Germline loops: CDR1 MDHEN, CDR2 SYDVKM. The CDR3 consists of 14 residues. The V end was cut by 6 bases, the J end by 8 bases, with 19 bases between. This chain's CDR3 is CASRLERQTGGYTF. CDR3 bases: TGTGCCAGCAGGCTAGAGCGACAGACGGGCGGCTACACCTTC.

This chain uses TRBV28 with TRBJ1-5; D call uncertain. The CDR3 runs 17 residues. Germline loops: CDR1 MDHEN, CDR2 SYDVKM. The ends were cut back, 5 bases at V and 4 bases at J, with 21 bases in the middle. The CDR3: CASSPRRGRAGNQPQHF. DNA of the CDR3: TGTGCCAGCAGTCCTCGTCGGGGTAGGGCCGGGAATCAGCCCCAGCATTTT.

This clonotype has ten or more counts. The CDR3 DNA reads as TGCAGCGTTGAAGCTACGGTAGCGGGAGAGACCCAGTACTTC. Translated, it gives CSVEATVAGETQYF. This chain uses TRBV29-1 with TRBJ2-5, with 7 positions matching TRBD2. Germline CDR1 reads SQVTM; CDR2 reads ANQGSEA. J was trimmed by 4 bases and V by 1 base; bases with no gene match: 6. The CDR3 is 14 residues long. The full variable domain, in which reference TRBV29-1 and TRBJ2-5 provide the parts outside the CDR3, is SAVISQKPSRDICQRGTSLTIQCQVDSQVTMMFWYRQQPGQSLTLIATANQGSEATYESGFVIDKFPISRPNLTFSTLTVSNMSPEDSSIYLCSVEATVAGETQYFGPGTRLLVL.

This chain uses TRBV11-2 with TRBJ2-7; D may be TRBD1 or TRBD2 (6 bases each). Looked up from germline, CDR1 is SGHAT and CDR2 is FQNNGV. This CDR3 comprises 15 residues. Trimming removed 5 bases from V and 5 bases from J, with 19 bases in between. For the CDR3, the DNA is TGTGCCAGCAGCAAATTGACGGGGGCGCGCCACGAGCAGTACTTC. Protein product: CASSKLTGARHEQYF.

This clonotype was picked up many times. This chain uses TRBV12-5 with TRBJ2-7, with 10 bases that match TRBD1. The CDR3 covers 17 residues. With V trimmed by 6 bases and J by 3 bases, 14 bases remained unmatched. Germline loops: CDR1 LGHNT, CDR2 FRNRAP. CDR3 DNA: TGTGCTAGTGGGCCAACTTTCCCGGGACAGGGGAACTACGAGCAGTACTTC. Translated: CASGPTFPGQGNYEQYF.

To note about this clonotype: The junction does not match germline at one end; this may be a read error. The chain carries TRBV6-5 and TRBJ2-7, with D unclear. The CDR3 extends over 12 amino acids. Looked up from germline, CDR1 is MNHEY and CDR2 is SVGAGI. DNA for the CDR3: TGCGCCAGCAGTTACGACGAAGTTGAGCAGTACTTC. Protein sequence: CASSYDEVEQYF.

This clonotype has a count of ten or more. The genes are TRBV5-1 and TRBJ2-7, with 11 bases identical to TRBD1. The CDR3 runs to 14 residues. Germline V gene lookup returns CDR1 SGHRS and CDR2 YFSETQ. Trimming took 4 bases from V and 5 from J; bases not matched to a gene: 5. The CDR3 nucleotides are TGCGCCAGCAGCCTAGGACAGGGGGCCCACGAGCAGTACTTC. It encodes CASSLGQGAHEQYF.

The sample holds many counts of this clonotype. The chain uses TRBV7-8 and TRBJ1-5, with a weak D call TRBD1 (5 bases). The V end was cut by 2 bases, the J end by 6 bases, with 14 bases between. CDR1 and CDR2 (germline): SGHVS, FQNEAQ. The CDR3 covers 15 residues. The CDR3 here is CASSLSSGLGQPQHF. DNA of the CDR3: TGTGCCAGCAGCTTAAGTTCAGGGCTGGGTCAGCCCCAGCATTTT.

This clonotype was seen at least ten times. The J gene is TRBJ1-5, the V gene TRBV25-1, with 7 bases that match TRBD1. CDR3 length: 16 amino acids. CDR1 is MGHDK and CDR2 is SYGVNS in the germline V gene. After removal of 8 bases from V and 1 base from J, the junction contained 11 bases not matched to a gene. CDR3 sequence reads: CASGPDREGSNQPQHF. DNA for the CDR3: TGTGCCAGCGGGCCAGACAGGGAAGGCAGCAATCAGCCCCAGCATTTT.

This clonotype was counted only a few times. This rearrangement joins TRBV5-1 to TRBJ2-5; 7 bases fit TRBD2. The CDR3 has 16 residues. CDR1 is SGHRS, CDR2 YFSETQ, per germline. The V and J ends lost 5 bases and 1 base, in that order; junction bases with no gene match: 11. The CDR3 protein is CASRLGVGGGQETQYF. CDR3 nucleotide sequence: TGCGCCAGCAGGCTTGGCGTAGGCGGGGGCCAAGAGACCCAGTACTTC. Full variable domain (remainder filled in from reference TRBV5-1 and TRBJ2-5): KAGVTQTPRYLIKTRGQQVTLSCSPISGHRSVSWYQQTPGQGLQFLFEYFSETQRNKGNFPGRFSGRQFSNSRSEMNVSTLELGDSALYLCASRLGVGGGQETQYFGPGTRLLVL.

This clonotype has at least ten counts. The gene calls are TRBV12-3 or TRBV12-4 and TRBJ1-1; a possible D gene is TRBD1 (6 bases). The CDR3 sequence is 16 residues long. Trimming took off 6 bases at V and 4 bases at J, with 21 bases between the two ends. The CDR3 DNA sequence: TGTGCCAGCAGCCTAAGACCCTTACAGGGTTCCACTGAAGCTTTCTTT. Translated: CASSLRPLQGSTEAFF.

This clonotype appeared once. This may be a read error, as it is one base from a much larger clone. CDR3 residues: CASSLMGGASYGFTF. The CDR3 nucleotides are TGTGCCAGCAGTCTGATGGGGGGGGCGAGCTATGGCTTCACCTTC. This chain connects TRBV28 to TRBJ1-2; TRBD1 is a possible D gene (6 bases). The CDR3 totals 15 residues. Germline V gene sequence: CDR1 MDHEN, CDR2 SYDVKM.

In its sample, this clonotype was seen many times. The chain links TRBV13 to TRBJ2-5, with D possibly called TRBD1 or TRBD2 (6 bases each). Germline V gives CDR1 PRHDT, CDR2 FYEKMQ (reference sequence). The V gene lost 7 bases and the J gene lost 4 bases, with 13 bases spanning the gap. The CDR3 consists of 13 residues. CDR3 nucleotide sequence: TGTGCCAGCACCAGGGGTAGCGGAGAGACCCAGTACTTC. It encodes CASTRGSGETQYF.

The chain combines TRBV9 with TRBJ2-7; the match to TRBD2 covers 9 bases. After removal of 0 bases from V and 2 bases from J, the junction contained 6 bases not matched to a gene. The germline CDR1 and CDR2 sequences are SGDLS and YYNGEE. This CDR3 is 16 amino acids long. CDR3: CASSVGRASGTYEQYF. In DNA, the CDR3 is TGTGCCAGCAGCGTAGGTCGGGCTAGCGGGACCTACGAGCAGTACTTC.

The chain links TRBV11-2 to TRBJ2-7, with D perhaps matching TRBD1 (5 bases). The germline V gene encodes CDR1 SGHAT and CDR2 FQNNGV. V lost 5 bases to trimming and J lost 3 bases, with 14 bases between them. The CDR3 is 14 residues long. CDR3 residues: CASSPITGYYEQYF. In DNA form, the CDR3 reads TGTGCCAGCAGCCCGATAACAGGTTACTACGAGCAGTACTTC.

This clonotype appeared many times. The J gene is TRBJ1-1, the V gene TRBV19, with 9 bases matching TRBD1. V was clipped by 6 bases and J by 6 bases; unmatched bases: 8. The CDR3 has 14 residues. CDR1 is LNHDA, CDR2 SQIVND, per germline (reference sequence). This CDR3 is CASRGTGKAAEAFF. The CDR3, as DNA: TGTGCCAGTAGGGGGACAGGGAAGGCCGCTGAAGCTTTCTTT.

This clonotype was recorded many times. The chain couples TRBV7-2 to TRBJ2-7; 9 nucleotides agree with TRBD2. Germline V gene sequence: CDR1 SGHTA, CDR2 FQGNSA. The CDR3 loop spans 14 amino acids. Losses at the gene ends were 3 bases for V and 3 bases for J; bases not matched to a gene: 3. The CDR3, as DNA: TGTGCCAGCAGCTTTAGCGGGGGTCGCTACGAGCAGTACTTC. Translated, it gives CASSFSGGRYEQYF. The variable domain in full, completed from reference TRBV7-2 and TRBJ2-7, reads GAGVSQSPSNKVTEKGKDVELRCDPISGHTALYWYRQSLGQGLEFLIYFQGNSAPDKSGLPSDRFSAERTGGSVSTLTIQRTQQEDSAVYLCASSFSGGRYEQYFGPGTRLTVT.

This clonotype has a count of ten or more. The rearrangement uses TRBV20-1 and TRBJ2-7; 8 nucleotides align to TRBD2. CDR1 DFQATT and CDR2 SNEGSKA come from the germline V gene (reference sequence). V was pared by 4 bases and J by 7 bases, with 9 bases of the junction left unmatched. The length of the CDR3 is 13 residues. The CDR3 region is CSANLAGTGEQYF. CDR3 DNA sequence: TGCAGTGCTAATCTAGCGGGTACGGGTGAGCAGTACTTC.

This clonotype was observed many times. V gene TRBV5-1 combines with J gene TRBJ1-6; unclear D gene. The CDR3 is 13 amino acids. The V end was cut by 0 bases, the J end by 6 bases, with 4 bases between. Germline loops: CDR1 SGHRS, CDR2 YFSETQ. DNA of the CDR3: TGCGCCAGCAGCTTGGATGGTAATTCACCCCTCCACTTT. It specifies CASSLDGNSPLHF.

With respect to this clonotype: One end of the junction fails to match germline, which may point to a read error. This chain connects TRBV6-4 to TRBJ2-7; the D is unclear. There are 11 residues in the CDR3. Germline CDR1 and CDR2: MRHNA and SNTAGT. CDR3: CASTYGYDQYF. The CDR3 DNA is TGTGCCAGCACTTACGGCTACGATCAGTACTTC.

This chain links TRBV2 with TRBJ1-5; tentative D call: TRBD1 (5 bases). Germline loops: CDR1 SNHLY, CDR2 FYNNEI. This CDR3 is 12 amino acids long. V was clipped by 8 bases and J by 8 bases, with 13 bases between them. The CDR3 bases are TGTGCCAGCCGGGGGGGTGGCGAGCCCCAGCATTTT. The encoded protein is CASRGGGEPQHF. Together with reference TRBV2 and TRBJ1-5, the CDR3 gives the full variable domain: EPEVTQTPSHQVTQMGQEVILRCVPISNHLYFYWYRQILGQKVEFLVSFYNNEISEKSEIFDDQFSVERPDGSNFTLKIRSTKLEDSAMYFCASRGGGEPQHFGDGTRLSIL.